Following are 5 T cell receptor beta chains from one sample sequenced in a study of relationships among human T cell subsets (dated by TCRdb to about 2010). Libraries were made using multiplex PCR. The sequencing machine was a 454 GS FLX. TCR alpha and beta CDR3 regions were amplified from mRNA by semiquantitative ARM-PCR. ARM-PCR used tagged nested gene-specific primers, after which communal superprimers carried out exponential amplification. TCRdb passed the public sequencing reads through fastp at Q25 and MiXCR, retaining productive beta sequences. Duplicate CDR3 protein sequences are folded into a single record with the most common DNA and genes. In this sample the table shows over 14,000 distinct CDR3 sequences, about 60% of which occur a single time. The top ten clones comprise 30% to 45% of the sample. Input material: total T cells sorted from blood. Reading the label with the study, this specimen's cell subset or site is: CD3+ T cells in general. Receptors were obtained from a man in his forties in good health.

In this sample, this clonotype turned up a few times. The rearrangement uses TRBV28 and TRBJ1-1; D is unclear. This CDR3 region has 13 residues. Per germline, CDR1 MDHEN and CDR2 SYDVKM. V was cut by 8 bases and J by 7 bases, with 17 bases left in between. Here the CDR3 DNA reads TGTGCCAGCCGGGTTACAGTTGCAGGTGAAGCTTTCTTT. Protein: CASRVTVAGEAFF.

This clonotype has only a few counts. The chain links TRBV13 to TRBJ2-3; D may be TRBD2 (6 bases). From germline, CDR1 is PRHDT and CDR2 FYEKMQ (reference sequence). The V end was cut by 1 base, the J end by 10 bases, with 15 bases between. This CDR3 comprises 14 residues. The CDR3 coding sequence is TGTGCCAGCAGCTTAGATGGGGCTGGGGGGTCGCAGTATTTT. It translates to CASSLDGAGGSQYF.

The chain joins TRBV10-3 to TRBJ2-6; TRBD1 matches 10 bases. The CDR3 sequence is 18 residues long. J gave up 0 bases and V 4 bases, and 6 bases lay outside the gene matches. The V gene's germline CDR1 is ENHRY and CDR2 SYGVKD. CDR3 sequence: CAISATGGVASGANVLTF. In nucleotides, the CDR3 is TGTGCCATCAGTGCGACAGGGGGCGTAGCCTCTGGGGCCAACGTCCTGACTTTC.

The J gene is TRBJ1-1, the V gene TRBV6-5; D unclear. The CDR3 runs 13 residues. Trimming took off 8 bases at V and 2 bases at J, with 12 bases between the two ends. Looked up from germline, CDR1 is MNHEY and CDR2 is SVGAGI. DNA for the CDR3: TGTGCCAGCTACGCCAGACAAAACACTGAAGCTTTCTTT. It codes for CASYARQNTEAFF.

The sample holds one count of this clonotype. V and J are TRBV27 and TRBJ2-3; the match to TRBD2 covers 7 bases. Germline lookup yields CDR1 MNHEY and CDR2 SMNVEV (reference sequence). The CDR3 is 15 amino acids. Trimming cost V 1 base and J 4 bases; bases outside gene matches: 5. The CDR3 spells CASSLWGGSADTQYF. Written as DNA, the CDR3 is TGTGCCAGCAGTTTATGGGGGGGTTCGGCAGATACGCAGTATTTT.